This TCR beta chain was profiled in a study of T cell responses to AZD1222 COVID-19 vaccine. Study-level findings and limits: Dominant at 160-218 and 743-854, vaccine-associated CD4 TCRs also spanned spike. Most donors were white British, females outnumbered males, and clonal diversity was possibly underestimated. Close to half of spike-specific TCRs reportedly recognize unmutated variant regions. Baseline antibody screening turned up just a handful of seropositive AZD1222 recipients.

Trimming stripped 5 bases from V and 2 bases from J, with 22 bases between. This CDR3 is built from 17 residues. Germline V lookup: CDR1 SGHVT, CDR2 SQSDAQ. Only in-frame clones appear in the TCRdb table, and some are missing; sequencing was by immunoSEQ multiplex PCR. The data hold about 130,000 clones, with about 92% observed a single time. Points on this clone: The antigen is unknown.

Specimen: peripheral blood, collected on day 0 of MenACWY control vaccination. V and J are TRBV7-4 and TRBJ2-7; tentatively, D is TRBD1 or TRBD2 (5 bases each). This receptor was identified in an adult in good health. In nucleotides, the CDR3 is TGTGCCAGCAGCGCCCCCCAGGGACGACCCATTACCTACGAGCAGTACGTC. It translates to CASSAPQGRPITYEQYV.